These T cell receptor beta chains were read from a single sample in a study of blood T cell repertoires in COVID-19. Profiled with immunoSEQ multiplex PCR; TCRdb holds only in-frame clones, not every one. The table shows roughly 140,000 clones, with under 90% occurring only once. The sequenced material came from PBMCs or T cells enriched from blood (not recorded which). These TCRs come from a man aged 50 or older who had recovered from COVID-19. Both conserved end residues are part of each CDR3. The order of the fields is V gene, D gene, clone size, J gene, CDR3 DNA, CDR3 protein. The D gene is left open where the match is weak. The size field is filled for only some rows; it gives once, few, many or a size class.

TRBV6-5	TRBD2	-	TRBJ2-5	TGTGCCAGCAGTCCGCCCAGCGGGGAAGGTGAGACCCAGTACTTC	CASSPPSGEGETQYF
TRBV5-4	TRBD1	-	TRBJ1-2	TGTGCCAGCAGCGGAACAGGGGAGAACTATGGCTACACCTTC	CASSGTGENYGYTF
TRBV18	-	-	TRBJ1-6	TGTGCCAGCTCACCACAGGAGGATAATTCACCCCTCCACTTT	CASSPQEDNSPLHF
TRBV21-1	-	-	TRBJ1-1	TGTGCCAGCAGCTTTGACCAGGGACAGGTGGTACGAATGAACACTGAAGCTTTCTTT	CASSFDQGQVVRMNTEAFF
TRBV11-2	TRBD2	-	TRBJ2-1	TGTGCCAGCACCCCGGGACTAGCGGGGGGGTATGAGCAGTTCTTC	CASTPGLAGGYEQFF
TRBV2	-	once	TRBJ2-7	TGTGCCAGCAGGGACAGAACCTACGAGCAGTACTTC	CASRDRTYEQYF
TRBV19	TRBD1	-	TRBJ2-5	TGTGCCAGTAGCCTGGACAGGGTGGTGGGTAAGGAGACCCAGTACTTC	CASSLDRVVGKETQYF
TRBV11-1	-	-	TRBJ2-3	TGTGCCAGCAGCTCAACAGATACGCAGTATTTT	CASSSTDTQYF
TRBV5-5	-	-	TRBJ2-2	TGTGCCAGCAGCTTGCGGACAGACCTGCCCCCCGGGGAGCTGTTTTTT	CASSLRTDLPPGELFF
TRBV25-1	-	-	TRBJ2-7	TGTGCCAGCAGTGAATGGTCCGGCTACGAGCAGTACTTC	CASSEWSGYEQYF
TRBV7-8	TRBD2	-	TRBJ2-5	TGTGCCAGCAGCCCCTGGGTGGGGCTAGCGGGGGAAACTTACCAAGAGACCCAGTACTTC	CASSPWVGLAGETYQETQYF
TRBV6-5	-	-	TRBJ2-7	TGTGCCAGCAAAACAGGGAGCTCCTACGAGCAGTACTTC	CASKTGSSYEQYF
TRBV4-2	-	-	TRBJ2-1	TGTGCCAGCAGCCATGCGATAAACTCCTACAATGAGCAGTTCTTC	CASSHAINSYNEQFF
TRBV19	-	-	TRBJ2-3	TGTGCCAGTAGTATGGTGTTTCATACTAGCACAGATACGCAGTATTTT	CASSMVFHTSTDTQYF
TRBV14	TRBD1	-	TRBJ2-5	TGTGCCAGCAGCCAAGGGGGACAGGGTGGAGAGACCCAGTACTTC	CASSQGGQGGETQYF
TRBV18	TRBD1	-	TRBJ1-4	TGTGCCACCACACAGGGGAATGAAAAACTGTTTTTT	CATTQGNEKLFF
TRBV2	-	-	TRBJ2-7	TGTGCCAGCAGTGCAGGGCCAGGACTATACGAGCAGTACTTC	CASSAGPGLYEQYF
TRBV3-1/TRBV3-2	-	-	TRBJ1-2	TGTGCCAGCAGCCCGTATCCAGGCTATGGCTACACCTTC	CASSPYPGYGYTF
TRBV7-2	TRBD1	-	TRBJ2-7	TGTGCCAGCAGCTTACAGGGACAGGGGTACGAGCAGTACTTC	CASSLQGQGYEQYF
TRBV4-1	-	-	TRBJ2-7	TGCGCCAGCAGCCAAGGTTATTCGGGAGACGAGCAGTACTTC	CASSQGYSGDEQYF
TRBV18	-	-	TRBJ1-1	TGTGCCAGCTCACCCCCGTCGACAGGCATGAACACTGAAGCTTTCTTT	CASSPPSTGMNTEAFF
TRBV27	-	-	TRBJ1-1	TGTGCCAGCAGGGACACTTCCCTGAACACTGAAGCTTTCTTT	CASRDTSLNTEAFF
TRBV7-9	-	once	TRBJ1-3	TGTGCCAGCAGGGCTCCTGGGGCGGGACGAAACACCATATATTTT	CASRAPGAGRNTIYF
TRBV4-3	-	-	TRBJ1-6	TGCGCCAGCAGCCAAGACCGGACTATCGATAGTTCACCCCTCCACTTT	CASSQDRTIDSSPLHF
TRBV7-3	TRBD2	-	TRBJ2-3	TGTGCCAGCAGCTTAGGACTAGCGTTTGATACGCAGTATTTT	CASSLGLAFDTQYF
TRBV7-2	-	-	TRBJ1-4	TGTGCCAGCAGCTTAAACAGCCTGAATGAAAAACTGTTTTTT	CASSLNSLNEKLFF
TRBV12-5	-	-	TRBJ1-5	TGTGCTAGTGGCCGGGGGGACGCGTTGGGACAGCCCCAGCATTTT	CASGRGDALGQPQHF
TRBV21-1	-	-	TRBJ1-2	TGTGCCAGCAGCAAAGCTAGGACAGGGGGGGCTGGCTACACCTTC	CASSKARTGGAGYTF
TRBV3-1/TRBV3-2	TRBD2	-	TRBJ2-1	TGTGCCAGCAGCCAACAGGGACTAGCGGGGGCCTACAATGAGCAGTTCTTC	CASSQQGLAGAYNEQFF
TRBV5-4	TRBD1	once	TRBJ1-2	TGTGCCAGCAGCAAGGGACAGGGGGCGGGAGACTATGGCTACACCTTC	CASSKGQGAGDYGYTF
TRBV18	TRBD1	-	TRBJ2-1	TGTGCCAGCTCACCCGGGACAGGGGGGAATGAGCAGTTCTTC	CASSPGTGGNEQFF
TRBV7-6	TRBD1	once	TRBJ1-3	TGTGCCAGCAGCAAAAATCCGGGACAGGCTGTCGGAAACACCATATATTTT	CASSKNPGQAVGNTIYF
TRBV3-1/TRBV3-2	-	-	TRBJ2-2	TGTGCCAGCAGCCCCCCCCCTTGGAGGGGGAACACCGGGGAGCTGTTTTTT	CASSPPPWRGNTGELFF
TRBV6-5	-	-	TRBJ1-2	TGTGCCAGCAGTTACGACGCCGGGAGCTATGGCTACACCTTC	CASSYDAGSYGYTF
TRBV18	TRBD2	-	TRBJ2-1	TGTGCCAGCTCTTCCATTAGCGGGGGACATAACAATGAGCAGTTCTTC	CASSSISGGHNNEQFF
TRBV5-4	TRBD1	-	TRBJ1-1	TGTGCCAGCAGCTTGCCGACAGGGCATGGGAACACTGAAGCTTTCTTT	CASSLPTGHGNTEAFF
TRBV2	-	-	TRBJ1-2	TGTGCCAGCAGTGAAGCTGGCTCGTACTATGGCTACACCTTC	CASSEAGSYYGYTF
TRBV19	-	once	TRBJ1-5	TGTGCCAGTGGGCAGGCAAATCAGCCCCAGCATTTT	CASGQANQPQHF
TRBV7-9	-	-	TRBJ2-5	TGTGCCAGCAGCCCCGGGCTAGCGTCAGAGACCCAGTACTTC	CASSPGLASETQYF
TRBV27	TRBD1	-	TRBJ1-2	TGTGCCAGCAGCCCCGACAGGGGGACTGGCTACACCTTC	CASSPDRGTGYTF
TRBV19	-	-	TRBJ1-3	TGTGCCAGTAGTATAATCCCAGGGGCGACTGGAAACACCATATATTTT	CASSIIPGATGNTIYF
TRBV19	TRBD2	few	TRBJ2-1	TGTGCCAGTAGTATAGTAGGCCTAGCGGGGGGCGGGGAATACAATGAGCAGTTCTTC	CASSIVGLAGGGEYNEQFF
TRBV3-1/TRBV3-2	-	-	TRBJ1-6	TGTGCCAGCAGCCAAGATCTGCAGGGGCTACCCCTCCACTTT	CASSQDLQGLPLHF
TRBV7-2	-	-	TRBJ1-4	TGTGCCAGCAGCTTGGGCGCCCTTGAAAAACTGTTTTTT	CASSLGALEKLFF